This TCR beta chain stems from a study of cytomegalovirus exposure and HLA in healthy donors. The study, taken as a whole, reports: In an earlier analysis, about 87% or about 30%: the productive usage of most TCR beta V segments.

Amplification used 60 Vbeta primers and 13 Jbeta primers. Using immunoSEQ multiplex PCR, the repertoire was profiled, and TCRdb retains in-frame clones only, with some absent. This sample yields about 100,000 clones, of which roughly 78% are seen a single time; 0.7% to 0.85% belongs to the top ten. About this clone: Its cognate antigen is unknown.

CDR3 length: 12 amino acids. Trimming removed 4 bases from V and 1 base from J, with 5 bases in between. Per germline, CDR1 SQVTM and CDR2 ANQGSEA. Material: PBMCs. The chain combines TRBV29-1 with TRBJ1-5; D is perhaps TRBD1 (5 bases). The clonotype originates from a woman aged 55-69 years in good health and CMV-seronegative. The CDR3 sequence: CSVGQSNQPQHF. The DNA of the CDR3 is TGCAGCGTTGGACAGAGCAATCAGCCCCAGCATTTT.